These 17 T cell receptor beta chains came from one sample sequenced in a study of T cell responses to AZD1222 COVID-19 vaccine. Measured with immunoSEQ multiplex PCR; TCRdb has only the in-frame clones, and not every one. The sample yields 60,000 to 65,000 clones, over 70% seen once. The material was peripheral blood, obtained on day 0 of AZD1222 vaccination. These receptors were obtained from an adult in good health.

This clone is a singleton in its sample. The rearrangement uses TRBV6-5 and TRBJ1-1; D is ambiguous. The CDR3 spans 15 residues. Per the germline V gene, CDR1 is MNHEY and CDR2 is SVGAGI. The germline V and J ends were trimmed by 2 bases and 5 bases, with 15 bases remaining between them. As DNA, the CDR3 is TGTGCCAGCAGTTACGGCGAAGGGATATGGACTGAAGCTTTCTTT. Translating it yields CASSYGEGIWTEAFF.

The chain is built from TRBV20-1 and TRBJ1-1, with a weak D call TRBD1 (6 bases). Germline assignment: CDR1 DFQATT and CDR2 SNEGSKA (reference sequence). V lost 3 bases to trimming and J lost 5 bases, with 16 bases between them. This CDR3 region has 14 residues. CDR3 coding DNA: TGCAGTGCTAGTTGGTCAGGGGTTGGGACTGAAGCTTTCTTT. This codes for CSASWSGVGTEAFF.

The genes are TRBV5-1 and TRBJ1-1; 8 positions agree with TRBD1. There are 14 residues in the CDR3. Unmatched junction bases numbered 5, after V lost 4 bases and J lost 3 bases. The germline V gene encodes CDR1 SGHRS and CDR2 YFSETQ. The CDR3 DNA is TGCGCCAGCAGCCTCGGACAGGGCCACACTGAAGCTTTCTTT. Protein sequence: CASSLGQGHTEAFF. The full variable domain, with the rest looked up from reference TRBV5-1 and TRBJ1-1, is KAGVTQTPRYLIKTRGQQVTLSCSPISGHRSVSWYQQTPGQGLQFLFEYFSETQRNKGNFPGRFSGRQFSNSRSEMNVSTLELGDSALYLCASSLGQGHTEAFFGQGTRLTVV.

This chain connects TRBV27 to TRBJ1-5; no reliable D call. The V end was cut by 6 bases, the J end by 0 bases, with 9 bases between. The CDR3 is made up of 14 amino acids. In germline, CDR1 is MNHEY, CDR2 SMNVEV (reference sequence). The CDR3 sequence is CASRGSNSNQPQHF. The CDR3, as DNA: TGTGCCAGCAGGGGCAGTAATAGCAATCAGCCCCAGCATTTT.

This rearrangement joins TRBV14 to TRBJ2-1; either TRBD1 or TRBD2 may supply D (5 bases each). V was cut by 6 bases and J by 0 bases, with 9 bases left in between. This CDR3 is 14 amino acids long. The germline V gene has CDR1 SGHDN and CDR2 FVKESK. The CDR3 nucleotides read TGTGCCAGCAGGGTTGGGACCTCCTACAATGAGCAGTTCTTC. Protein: CASRVGTSYNEQFF. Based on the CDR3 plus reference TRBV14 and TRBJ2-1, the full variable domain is EAGVTQFPSHSVIEKGQTVTLRCDPISGHDNLYWYRRVMGKEIKFLLHFVKESKQDESGMPNNRFLAERTGGTYSTLKVQPAELEDSGVYFCASRVGTSYNEQFFGPGTRLTVL.

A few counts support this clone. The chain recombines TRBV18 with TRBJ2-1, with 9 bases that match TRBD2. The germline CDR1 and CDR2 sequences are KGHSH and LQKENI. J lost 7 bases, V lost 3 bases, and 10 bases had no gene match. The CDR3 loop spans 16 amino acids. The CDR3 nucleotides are TGTGCCAGCTCACCGGCTCAACAGGCGGGGGGGAATGAGCAGTTCTTC. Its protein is CASSPAQQAGGNEQFF. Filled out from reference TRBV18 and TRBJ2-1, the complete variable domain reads NAGVMQNPRHLVRRRGQEARLRCSPMKGHSHVYWYRQLPEEGLKFMVYLQKENIIDESGMPKERFSAEFPKEGPSILRIQQVVRGDSAAYFCASSPAQQAGGNEQFFGPGTRLTVL.

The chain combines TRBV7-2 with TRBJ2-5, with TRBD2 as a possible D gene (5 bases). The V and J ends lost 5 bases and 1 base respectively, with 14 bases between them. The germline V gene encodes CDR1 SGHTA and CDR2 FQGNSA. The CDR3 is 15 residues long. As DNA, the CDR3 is TGTGCCAGCAGCCTCTCGGGATACCTCCAAGAGACCCAGTACTTC. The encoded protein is CASSLSGYLQETQYF.

CDR3 protein: CASSYQDRGSGYTF. The CDR3 nucleotides are TGTGCCAGCAGTTACCAGGACAGGGGCTCTGGCTACACCTTC. V is TRBV6-5 and J is TRBJ1-2; TRBD1 agrees at 9 bases. The length of the CDR3 is 14 residues. Trimming at V came to 2 bases and at J to 7 bases, leaving 5 bases not matched to a gene. Germline V gene lookup returns CDR1 MNHEY and CDR2 SVGAGI.

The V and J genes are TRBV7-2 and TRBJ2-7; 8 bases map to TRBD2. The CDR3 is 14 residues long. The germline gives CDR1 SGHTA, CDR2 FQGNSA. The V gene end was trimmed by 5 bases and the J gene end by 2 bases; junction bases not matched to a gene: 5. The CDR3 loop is CASSLTGGTYEQYF. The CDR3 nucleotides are TGTGCCAGCAGCCTGACGGGGGGGACCTACGAGCAGTACTTC.

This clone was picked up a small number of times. CDR3 bases: TGTGCCAGCAGTGAGCAGGGTTGGACCGGGGAGCTGTTTTTT. This codes for CASSEQGWTGELFF. The chain recombines TRBV27 with TRBJ2-2; TRBD1 might be the D (5 bases). The CDR3 has 14 amino acids. From germline, CDR1 is MNHEY and CDR2 SMNVEV (reference sequence). The germline V and J ends were trimmed by 5 bases and 5 bases, with 12 bases remaining between them.

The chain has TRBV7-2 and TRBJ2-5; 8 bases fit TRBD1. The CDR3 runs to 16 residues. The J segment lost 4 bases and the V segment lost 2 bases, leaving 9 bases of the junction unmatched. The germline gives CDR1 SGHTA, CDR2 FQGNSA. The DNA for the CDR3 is TGTGCCAGCAGCTTAATCGGCAGGGGGCGTCTAGAGACCCAGTACTTC. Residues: CASSLIGRGRLETQYF.

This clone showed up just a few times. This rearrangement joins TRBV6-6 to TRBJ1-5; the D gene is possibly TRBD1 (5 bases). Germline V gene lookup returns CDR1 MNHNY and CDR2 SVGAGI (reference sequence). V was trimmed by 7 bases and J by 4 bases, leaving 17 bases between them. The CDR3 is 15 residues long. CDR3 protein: CASTKGTTGNQPQHF. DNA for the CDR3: TGTGCCAGCACCAAAGGGACGACTGGGAATCAGCCCCAGCATTTT.

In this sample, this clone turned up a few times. CDR3 amino acids: CASSPSTGPGNTIYF. Here the CDR3 DNA reads TGTGCCAGCTCACCCTCGACAGGGCCTGGAAACACCATATATTTT. The rearrangement joins TRBV18 to TRBJ1-3; 7 bases line up with TRBD1. V shed 3 bases and J 2 bases; nucleotides not matched to a gene: 4. The CDR3 is 15 amino acids. CDR1 is KGHSH and CDR2 is LQKENI in the germline V gene.

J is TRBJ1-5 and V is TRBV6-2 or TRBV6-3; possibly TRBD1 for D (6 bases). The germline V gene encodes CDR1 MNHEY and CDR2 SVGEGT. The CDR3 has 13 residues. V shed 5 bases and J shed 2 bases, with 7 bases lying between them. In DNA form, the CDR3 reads TGTGCCAGCAGTAGACAGGGCAATCAGCCCCAGCATTTT. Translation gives CASSRQGNQPQHF.

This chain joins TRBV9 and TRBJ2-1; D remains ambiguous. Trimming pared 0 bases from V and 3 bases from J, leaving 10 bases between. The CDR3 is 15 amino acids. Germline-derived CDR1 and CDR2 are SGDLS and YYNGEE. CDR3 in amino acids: CASSVGGEGYNEQFF. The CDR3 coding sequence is TGTGCCAGCAGCGTAGGTGGGGAAGGCTACAATGAGCAGTTCTTC.

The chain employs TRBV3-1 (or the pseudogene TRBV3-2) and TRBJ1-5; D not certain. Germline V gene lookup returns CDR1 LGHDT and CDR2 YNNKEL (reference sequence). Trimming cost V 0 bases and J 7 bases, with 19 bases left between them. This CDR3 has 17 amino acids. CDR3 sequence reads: CASSQDGGSSAAQPQHF. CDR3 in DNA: TGTGCCAGCAGCCAAGATGGTGGCAGCTCGGCCGCGCAGCCCCAGCATTTT.

The CDR3 region is CASSQVRGVGNTIYF. The CDR3 nucleotides are TGCGCCAGCAGCCAGGTCCGAGGGGTTGGAAACACCATATATTTT. This sequence joins TRBV4-1 and TRBJ1-3, with D tentatively TRBD1 (5 bases). The V and J ends lost 3 bases and 3 bases respectively, with 12 bases between them. The CDR3 has 15 residues. Germline V gives CDR1 MGHRA, CDR2 YSYEKL.